These 29 T cell receptor beta chains share one sample of origin, sequenced in a study of CD8+ T cells in alopecia areata. Extraction and reverse transcription of RNA yielded cDNA as the sequencing template. Measured with immunoSEQ multiplex PCR; TCRdb has only the in-frame clones, and not every one. Of 150,000 to 200,000 clones listed, less than 70% were seen once; the top ten hold approximately 15%. Treatment indicated: oral pan-JAK inhibitor, 5-10 mg twice daily. The material was CD4+ T cells sorted from blood, obtained at week 24, from a patient treated with tofacitinib. The receptor set was obtained from a human donor with alopecia areata.

The rearrangement uses TRBV14 and TRBJ2-3; 11 nucleotides line up with TRBD2. Germline V CDR1 and CDR2: SGHDN, FVKESK. This CDR3 is built from 17 residues. The trim removed 6 bases at V and 2 bases at J, leaving 10 bases unmatched. The CDR3 spells CASRGKGLAEITDTQYF. The CDR3, as DNA: TGTGCCAGCAGGGGTAAGGGACTAGCGGAGATCACAGATACGCAGTATTTT.

The chain employs TRBV29-1 and TRBJ2-7; D might be TRBD1 (6 bases). V dropped 5 bases and J dropped 0 bases, with 11 bases sitting between them. The CDR3 consists of 13 residues. CDR1 is SQVTM, CDR2 ANQGSEA, per germline. The CDR3 loop is CSVFDRLSYEQYF. The DNA for the CDR3 is TGCAGCGTTTTCGACAGGCTCTCCTACGAGCAGTACTTC.

The V gene is TRBV25-1, the J gene TRBJ1-1; D gene uncertain. The germline gives CDR1 MGHDK, CDR2 SYGVNS. The CDR3 runs 12 residues. Trimming took off 0 bases at V and 5 bases at J, with 4 bases between the two ends. In DNA form, the CDR3 reads TGTGCCAGCAGTGAATATGGGACTGAAGCTTTCTTT. It is translated as CASSEYGTEAFF.

J is TRBJ2-6 and V is TRBV7-9; D not resolved. V was cut by 5 bases and J by 1 base, with 9 bases left in between. Germline assignment: CDR1 SEHNR and CDR2 FQNEAQ (reference sequence). The CDR3 consists of 15 residues. The CDR3 sequence is CASSPRVSGANVLTF. The CDR3 region has the DNA TGTGCCAGCAGCCCACGCGTGTCTGGGGCCAACGTCCTGACTTTC. Full variable domain (rest looked up from reference TRBV7-9 and TRBJ2-6): DTGVSQNPRHKITKRGQNVTFRCDPISEHNRLYWYRQTLGQGPEFLTYFQNEAQLEKSRLLSDRFSAERPKGSFSTLEIQRTEQGDSAMYLCASSPRVSGANVLTFGAGSRLTVL.

The genes are TRBV5-1 and TRBJ2-7; no clear D. CDR3 length: 13 amino acids. The germline V and J ends were trimmed by 4 bases and 5 bases, with 13 bases remaining between them. Germline V gives CDR1 SGHRS, CDR2 YFSETQ. The CDR3 DNA sequence: TGCGCCAGCAGCCGCCAGGTATCCGACGAGCAGTACTTC. It encodes CASSRQVSDEQYF.

V gene TRBV7-2 combines with J gene TRBJ2-3; D perhaps matches TRBD2 (5 bases). This CDR3 spans 18 amino acids. The V end lost 3 bases, the J end lost 6 bases, and 25 bases lay between the germline ends. Germline V gives CDR1 SGHTA, CDR2 FQGNSA. In DNA, the CDR3 is TGTGCCAGCAGCTTGGGTGCCGTACTAGATCCCGTACGGGATACGCAGTATTTT. It is translated as CASSLGAVLDPVRDTQYF.

The chain links TRBV9 to TRBJ1-5; no firm D call. Trimming took off 0 bases at V and 6 bases at J, with 10 bases between the two ends. In germline, CDR1 is SGDLS, CDR2 YYNGEE. The CDR3 covers 14 residues. The CDR3 region has the DNA TGTGCCAGCAGCGTAGAGCCCAGCGGTCAGCCCCAGCATTTT. Protein: CASSVEPSGQPQHF.

The chain employs TRBV4-1 and TRBJ1-6; a weak D match, TRBD1 (5 bases). CDR3 size: 15 residues. V lost 1 base, J lost 6 bases, and 10 bases lay in between. The germline gives CDR1 MGHRA, CDR2 YSYEKL. The CDR3 region has the DNA TGCGCCAGCAGCCAAGTTACAGGACCTAATTCACCCCTCCACTTT. This translates into CASSQVTGPNSPLHF.

The genes are TRBV30 and TRBJ1-1, with D maybe TRBD1 (5 bases). Germline V CDR1 and CDR2: GTSNPN, SVGIG (reference sequence). The CDR3 loop spans 13 amino acids. The ends were cut back, 6 bases at V and 7 bases at J, with 18 bases in the middle. In nucleotides, the CDR3 is TGTGCCTGCTCCGACAGCCAGAGAATTGAAGCTTTCTTT. This translates into CACSDSQRIEAFF.

The chain recombines TRBV4-1 with TRBJ1-1; 7 bases are shared with TRBD1. From germline, CDR1 is MGHRA and CDR2 YSYEKL. Trimming removed 4 bases from V and 4 bases from J; junction bases left unmatched: 9. The CDR3 runs 15 residues. CDR3: CASSRSDREGTEAFF. CDR3 bases: TGCGCCAGCAGCCGGAGCGACAGGGAGGGCACTGAAGCTTTCTTT.

There are a few counts of this clone. Here the CDR3 DNA reads TGTGCCATCAGGCCCAGGGACACCGGGGAGCTGTTTTTT. It codes for CAIRPRDTGELFF. The chain employs TRBV10-3 and TRBJ2-2, with D maybe TRBD1 (5 bases). Trimming took 6 bases from V and 3 from J, leaving 8 bases between them. Looked up from germline, CDR1 is ENHRY and CDR2 is SYGVKD. This CDR3 region has 13 residues.

In regard to this clone: Other DNA sequences from this sample encode an identical CDR3 as well. The V gene is TRBV5-1, the J gene TRBJ1-5; TRBD1 agrees at 7 bases. The CDR3 extends over 14 amino acids. V was pared by 0 bases and J by 5 bases, with 2 bases of the junction left unmatched. Per the germline V gene, CDR1 is SGHRS and CDR2 is YFSETQ. CDR3 protein: CASSLGQGDQPQHF. CDR3 coding DNA: TGCGCCAGCAGCTTGGGGCAGGGGGATCAGCCCCAGCATTTT.

This clone appeared a few times. J is TRBJ2-7 and V is TRBV28; maybe TRBD1 (5 bases). Germline V gives CDR1 MDHEN, CDR2 SYDVKM. This CDR3 has 13 amino acids. V was cut by 6 bases and J by 0 bases, with 9 bases left in between. The CDR3 sequence: CASSPDSSYEQYF. CDR3 coding DNA: TGTGCCAGCAGCCCAGACAGCTCCTACGAGCAGTACTTC.

The rearrangement joins TRBV4-1 to TRBJ2-7; tentative D call: TRBD2 (6 bases). This CDR3 region has 15 residues. The V gene's germline CDR1 is MGHRA and CDR2 YSYEKL. Trimming cost V 2 bases and J 1 base, with 12 bases left between them. The CDR3 is CASSQTVGGSYEQYF. The CDR3, as DNA: TGCGCCAGCAGCCAAACCGTTGGGGGGTCCTACGAGCAGTACTTC.

This clone is a singleton in its sample. The gene calls are TRBV30 and TRBJ2-2; the D call may be TRBD1 or TRBD2 (5 bases each). The CDR3 length is 16 residues. Trimming removed 1 base at V and 4 bases at J, with 16 bases between. Germline-derived CDR1 and CDR2 are GTSNPN and SVGIG (reference sequence). For the CDR3, the DNA is TGTGCCTGGAGTGGGTTGTGGGGGACGAGCACCGGGGAGCTGTTTTTT. The encoded protein is CAWSGLWGTSTGELFF.

The chain is built from TRBV4-1 and TRBJ1-5; the match to TRBD1 covers 9 bases. J gave up 4 bases and V 4 bases, and 5 bases lay outside the gene matches. The CDR3 loop spans 15 amino acids. The germline V gene encodes CDR1 MGHRA and CDR2 YSYEKL. In DNA, the CDR3 is TGCGCCAGCAGCCTACGGGACAGGGAAAATCAGCCCCAGCATTTT. Its translation: CASSLRDRENQPQHF.

The rearrangement links TRBV27 to TRBJ1-6; D is perhaps TRBD1 (5 bases). The V end was cut by 5 bases, the J end by 10 bases, with 21 bases between. This CDR3 has 16 residues. Germline CDR1 MNHEY, CDR2 SMNVEV (reference sequence). The CDR3 sequence: CASSGTSGGVNSPLHF. In DNA, the CDR3 is TGTGCCAGCAGTGGAACCTCGGGGGGTGTTAACTCACCCCTCCACTTT.

This rearrangement joins TRBV6-1 to TRBJ2-7; the D gene is possibly TRBD2 (5 bases). The ends were cut back, 2 bases at V and 2 bases at J, with 13 bases in the middle. Germline-derived CDR1 and CDR2 are MNHNS and SASEGT. CDR3 length: 15 residues. CDR3 DNA sequence: TGTGCCAGCAGTGAAAGGGCGGGTGGGCCCTACGAGCAGTACTTC. Translating gives CASSERAGGPYEQYF.

This rearrangement joins TRBV4-1 to TRBJ1-2; 7 positions agree with TRBD1. Unmatched junction bases numbered 9, after V lost 4 bases and J lost 4 bases. The germline V gene has CDR1 MGHRA and CDR2 YSYEKL. This CDR3 spans 15 amino acids. The CDR3 bases are TGCGCCAGCAGCCCGGAACAGGACAGGCTCTATGGCTACACCTTC. It specifies CASSPEQDRLYGYTF.

The CDR3 DNA reads TGTGCCAGCAGCACCCAGGGGATAGGCTACACCTTC. As protein: CASSTQGIGYTF. The chain carries TRBV11-1 and TRBJ1-2; D is possibly TRBD1 (6 bases). Germline loops: CDR1 SGHAT, CDR2 FQDESV (reference sequence). V gave up 5 bases and J gave up 8 bases, with 12 bases separating them. This CDR3 is 12 amino acids long.

The rearrangement links TRBV2 to TRBJ2-7; the match to TRBD1 covers 9 bases. CDR1 is SNHLY, CDR2 FYNNEI, per germline. This CDR3 has 13 residues. Trimming took 6 bases from V and 5 from J; bases not matched to a gene: 5. For the CDR3, the DNA is TGTGCCAGCAGGAACAGGGGGCTGGACGAGCAGTACTTC. It yields the protein CASRNRGLDEQYF.

The chain recombines TRBV6-5 with TRBJ1-1, with TRBD1 matching over 10 bases. There are 14 residues in the CDR3. The ends lost 4 bases at V and 11 bases at J; junction bases unmatched: 10. Germline-derived CDR1 and CDR2 are MNHEY and SVGAGI. The CDR3 region has the DNA TGTGCCAGCAGTTCGGACAGGGGGATCTCCCGGGCTTTCTTT. Its protein product is CASSSDRGISRAFF.

This sequence joins TRBV5-1 and TRBJ2-7, with D unresolved. Germline CDR1 reads SGHRS; CDR2 reads YFSETQ. CDR3 size: 11 residues. Between the trimmed V and J ends, which lost 3 bases and 4 bases, there was a span of 5 bases. CDR3 residues: CASSSGYEQYF. The CDR3 DNA sequence: TGCGCCAGCAGCTCGGGTTACGAGCAGTACTTC. The full variable domain, completed using reference TRBV5-1 and TRBJ2-7, is KAGVTQTPRYLIKTRGQQVTLSCSPISGHRSVSWYQQTPGQGLQFLFEYFSETQRNKGNFPGRFSGRQFSNSRSEMNVSTLELGDSALYLCASSSGYEQYFGPGTRLTVT.

The J gene is TRBJ2-3, the V gene TRBV5-1; D may match TRBD1 or TRBD2 (5 bases each). Germline V gene lookup returns CDR1 SGHRS and CDR2 YFSETQ. V shed 4 bases and J shed 0 bases, with 12 bases lying between them. This CDR3 region has 15 residues. The CDR3 spells CASSGGTTSTDTQYF. In nucleotides, the CDR3 is TGCGCCAGCAGCGGGGGTACTACGAGCACAGATACGCAGTATTTT.

CDR3 sequence reads: CATSTVTGGAFEQYF. In DNA form, the CDR3 reads TGTGCCACCAGCACCGTAACGGGGGGCGCCTTTGAGCAGTACTTC. The chain combines TRBV15 with TRBJ2-5; perhaps TRBD2 as D (7 bases). The germline V gene has CDR1 LNHNV and CDR2 YYDKDF (reference sequence). The CDR3 consists of 15 residues. V gave up 4 bases and J gave up 11 bases, with 23 bases separating them. Filled out from reference TRBV15 and TRBJ2-5, the complete variable domain reads DAMVIQNPRYQVTQFGKPVTLSCSQTLNHNVMYWYQQKSSQAPKLLFHYYDKDFNNEADTPDNFQSRRPNTSFCFLDIRSPGLGDTAMYLCATSTVTGGAFEQYFGPGTRLLVL.

This chain uses TRBV10-2 with TRBJ2-6; possibly TRBD1 or TRBD2 for D (5 bases each). This CDR3 contains 15 residues. V lost 0 bases, J lost 4 bases, and 7 bases lay in between. Per germline, CDR1 WSHSY and CDR2 SAAADI. The CDR3 here is CASSESGTGANVLTF. The CDR3 coding sequence is TGCGCCAGCAGTGAGTCAGGGACCGGGGCCAACGTCCTGACTTTC.

The chain links TRBV30 to TRBJ2-7; 12 nucleotides match TRBD1. The CDR3 sequence is 14 residues long. Germline-derived CDR1 and CDR2 are GTSNPN and SVGIG (reference sequence). Losses at the gene ends were 3 bases for V and 3 bases for J; bases not matched to a gene: 3. CDR3 protein: CAWRGTGGNYEQYF. The CDR3 nucleotides read TGTGCCTGGAGGGGGACAGGGGGCAACTACGAGCAGTACTTC.

V usage is TRBV30 and J usage is TRBJ1-6; a possible D gene is TRBD1 (5 bases). Trimming cost V 0 bases and J 0 bases, with 12 bases left between them. Per the germline V gene, CDR1 is GTSNPN and CDR2 is SVGIG (reference sequence). The CDR3 is 17 amino acids. The CDR3 spells CAWSVAGKSSYNSPLHF. The CDR3 DNA reads TGTGCCTGGAGTGTGGCAGGGAAGAGCTCCTATAATTCACCCCTCCACTTT.

The rearrangement joins TRBV5-6 to TRBJ1-6; unclear D gene. With 0 bases removed from V and 10 bases from J, the gap between germline ends came to 17 bases. Germline-derived CDR1 and CDR2 are SGHDT and YYEEEE. The length of the CDR3 is 16 residues. The CDR3 here is CASSLELGQKPSPLHF. CDR3 bases: TGTGCCAGCAGCTTGGAATTAGGTCAGAAACCCTCACCCCTCCACTTT.